This record looks at one TCR beta chain sequence and its context. Its matching antigen is unknown. Specified time point: week 5, during vaccination. Vaccine doses each comprised 300 ug of mutant IDH1 20-mer peptide, with topical imiquimod. The data are from a study of a mutant IDH1 vaccine in newly diagnosed glioma. The overall study: Patients came in for eight vaccinations, in weeks 1, 3, 5, 7, 11, 15, 19 and 23. Either 4-6 weeks after radiotherapy alone or alongside temozolomide, vaccination was begun.

V dropped 1 base and J dropped 1; count of bases not matched to a gene: 4. The length of the CDR3 is 16 residues. Germline CDR1 reads LNHDA; CDR2 reads SQIVND (reference sequence). Profiling relied on immunoSEQ multiplex PCR, and the TCRdb table lists in-frame clones only, not all of them. In the table there are over 30,000 clones, approximately 53% of which are singletons. The sequence came from a woman aged 18-29 years with glioma. Sequences were derived from PBMCs, sampled from a glioma patient whose treatment included an IDH1 peptide vaccine. The chain couples TRBV19 to TRBJ2-7, with TRBD2 matching over 10 bases. The CDR3 is CASSIVGSGRSYEQYF. The CDR3 nucleotides are TGTGCCAGTAGTATAGTTGGTAGCGGGAGGTCCTACGAGCAGTACTTC.